This T cell receptor beta chain was captured by sequencing in a study of cytomegalovirus exposure and HLA in healthy donors. The CDR3 sequence is 14 residues long. V lost 1 base and J 8 bases, leaving 11 bases between the germline ends. Germline assignment: CDR1 LGHNA and CDR2 YSLEER. The PCR had 60 Vbeta and 13 Jbeta primers. Libraries were prepared by immunoSEQ multiplex PCR; TCRdb keeps only in-frame clonotypes and omits some of them. The sample consists of approximately 170,000 clones, approximately 88% of them appearing once. The clonotype was recovered from a boy aged 2-9 years in good health and CMV-seronegative. The specimen was PBMCs. The chain has TRBV4-3 and TRBJ1-4; D not certain. The CDR3 sequence: CASSQVQVREKLFF. CDR3 DNA: TGCGCCAGCAGCCAAGTGCAAGTCCGGGAAAAACTGTTTTTT.